The entry below gives a single TCR beta chain sequence along with its context. What it binds is unknown. PCR was performed using 60 Vbeta and 13 Jbeta primers. TCRdb's copy holds only in-frame clones and misses some; the assay was immunoSEQ multiplex PCR. The sample table sets out 60,000 to 65,000 clones. The sample comes from a study of cytomegalovirus exposure and HLA in healthy donors. General study points: Later analysis indicated greater clonal expansion among HLA-associated TCR beta chains than among equally common other chains.

Trimming took off 4 bases at V and 2 bases at J, with 16 bases between the two ends. The CDR3 is made up of 16 amino acids. Germline V gene sequence: CDR1 MGHRA, CDR2 YSYEKL. The sample was PBMCs. The chain combines TRBV4-1 with TRBJ2-3, with D uncertain. This clonotype originated in a woman younger than 30 in good health and CMV-seronegative. CDR3 loop: CASSPRGQTPTDTQYF. CDR3 nucleotides: TGCGCCAGCAGCCCGCGCGGCCAAACCCCCACAGATACGCAGTATTTT.